Following are 24 T cell receptor beta chains from one sample sequenced in a study of memory CD4+ T cells and cytomegalovirus serostatus. The sort gate was single viable CD3+CD4+CD8-CD45RO+ cells for memory CD4+ T cells. Only in-frame clones appear in the TCRdb table, and some are missing; sequencing was by immunoSEQ multiplex PCR. This sample has just under 95,000 clones, with around 80% found just once. Source material: memory CD4+ T cells from blood. These receptors were taken from an adult in good health and CMV-seropositive.

The rearrangement links TRBV6-5 to TRBJ1-1, with D perhaps matching TRBD1 (6 bases). V lost 2 bases to trimming and J lost 6 bases, with 13 bases between them. Looked up from germline, CDR1 is MNHEY and CDR2 is SVGAGI. This CDR3 is 14 amino acids long. The CDR3 nucleotides are TGTGCCAGCAGTTACCGACAGGTGAGCGCTGAAGCTTTCTTT. Translation gives CASSYRQVSAEAFF.

The CDR3: CASSLFGGGLDEQYF. The CDR3 DNA follows: TGTGCCAGCAGTTTATTCGGGGGTGGACTGGACGAGCAGTACTTC. The V and J genes are TRBV28 and TRBJ2-7; D might be TRBD2 (6 bases). The CDR3 length is 15 residues. Trimming removed 1 base at V and 5 bases at J, with 15 bases between. Germline-derived CDR1 and CDR2 are MDHEN and SYDVKM.

This chain connects TRBV19 to TRBJ1-1, with TRBD1 matching 9 bases. The CDR3 is made up of 14 amino acids. V was pared by 5 bases and J by 4 bases, with 5 bases of the junction left unmatched. Germline V gene data show CDR1 as LNHDA and CDR2 as SQIVND (reference sequence). The CDR3: CASSGRTGVTEAFF. CDR3 nucleotide sequence: TGTGCCAGTAGTGGAAGGACAGGGGTCACTGAAGCTTTCTTT.

The CDR3 bases are TGTGCCAGCAGCCAAGATACCCAGGGTGGTGAAGCTTTCTTT. Protein product: CASSQDTQGGEAFF. The rearrangement uses TRBV4-2 and TRBJ1-1, with D maybe TRBD1 (5 bases). The CDR3 runs to 14 residues. Germline V gene data show CDR1 as LGHNA and CDR2 as YNFKEQ. V was cut by 0 bases and J by 7 bases, with 12 bases left in between.

The table lists this clone with a count of one. This chain joins TRBV7-9 and TRBJ2-3; weak D call: TRBD2 (6 bases). Germline CDR1 reads SEHNR; CDR2 reads FQNEAQ (reference sequence). This CDR3 comprises 14 residues. The V end was cut by 5 bases, the J end by 0 bases, with 9 bases between. CDR3 sequence (DNA): TGTGCCAGCAGCGACAGCGGGAGCACAGATACGCAGTATTTT. It yields the protein CASSDSGSTDTQYF.

This clone was seen just once. The chain has TRBV5-1 and TRBJ2-1; 13 nucleotides agree with TRBD2. CDR3 length equals 17 residues. Germline-derived CDR1 and CDR2 are SGHRS and YFSETQ. V lost 4 bases and J lost 9; bases outside the gene matches: 13. The CDR3: CASSLGLAGVYSLEQFF. DNA of the CDR3: TGCGCCAGCAGCCTAGGACTAGCGGGAGTATATTCTCTTGAGCAGTTCTTC.

The chain uses TRBV9 and TRBJ1-1; 7 bases map to TRBD1. V lost 0 bases and J lost 3; bases outside the gene matches: 8. There are 16 residues in the CDR3. Germline-derived CDR1 and CDR2 are SGDLS and YYNGEE. CDR3 coding DNA: TGTGCCAGCAGCGTAGGAGGGGGCGGCTACCACACTGAAGCTTTCTTT. Its translation: CASSVGGGGYHTEAFF.

The table lists this clone with a few counts. The chain recombines TRBV7-2 with TRBJ1-3; possible D gene TRBD1, 5 bases. Trimming pared 0 bases from V and 0 bases from J, leaving 6 bases between. CDR3 length: 15 amino acids. Germline V gene sequence: CDR1 SGHTA, CDR2 FQGNSA. CDR3 DNA: TGTGCCAGCAGCTTAGCGACAGCCTCTGGAAACACCATATATTTT. Protein product: CASSLATASGNTIYF.

V is TRBV4-2 and J is TRBJ2-5; no firm D call. CDR3 length equals 13 residues. Looked up from germline, CDR1 is LGHNA and CDR2 is YNFKEQ. Trimming cost V 0 bases and J 3 bases, with 5 bases left between them. CDR3 sequence (DNA): TGTGCCAGCAGCCAAGATCTGGAAGAGACCCAGTACTTC. Its protein product is CASSQDLEETQYF.

This chain joins TRBV2 and TRBJ2-4; 7 nucleotides match TRBD2. The CDR3 runs 16 residues. Germline V CDR1 and CDR2: SNHLY, FYNNEI. Trimming cost V 6 bases and J 0 bases; bases outside gene matches: 8. This CDR3 reads CASRGFIAGAKNIQYF. The CDR3 DNA follows: TGTGCCAGCAGGGGATTTATAGCGGGAGCCAAAAACATTCAGTACTTC.

The gene calls are TRBV19 and TRBJ1-5; D is ambiguous. The CDR3 is 14 residues long. The germline CDR1 and CDR2 sequences are LNHDA and SQIVND (reference sequence). Trimming shortened V by 4 bases and J by 4 bases, and 11 bases separated the two germline ends. The CDR3 loop is CASSSAQENQPQHF. The CDR3 nucleotides read TGTGCCAGTAGTAGCGCACAAGAAAATCAGCCCCAGCATTTT.

The V and J genes are TRBV6-1 and TRBJ2-5, with 7 bases lining up with TRBD1. The germline V gene has CDR1 MNHNS and CDR2 SASEGT. CDR3 length equals 18 residues. V was clipped by 2 bases and J by 3 bases; unmatched bases: 15. CDR3 in DNA: TGTGCCAGCAGTGAAAGCTCCCAATCACAGGGGAGAGAAGAGACCCAGTACTTC. This gives the protein CASSESSQSQGREETQYF.

This chain connects TRBV5-6 to TRBJ1-1; D ambiguous. Trimming shortened V by 2 bases and J by 0 bases, and 8 bases separated the two germline ends. Germline CDR1 SGHDT, CDR2 YYEEEE. The CDR3 spans 14 residues. CDR3 protein: CASSFLIMNTEAFF. CDR3 sequence (DNA): TGTGCCAGCAGCTTCCTCATCATGAACACTGAAGCTTTCTTT.

In its sample, this clone was seen once. J is TRBJ1-5 and V is TRBV4-1, with a tentative D call TRBD1 (5 bases). The germline gives CDR1 MGHRA, CDR2 YSYEKL. The CDR3 has 16 residues. V was trimmed by 2 bases and J by 5 bases, leaving 16 bases between them. The CDR3 bases are TGCGCCAGCAGCCAAAAGTACCCGGGGGTATATCAGCCCCAGCATTTT. As protein: CASSQKYPGVYQPQHF.

V and J are TRBV28 and TRBJ1-2; D is unclear. Germline V gene data show CDR1 as MDHEN and CDR2 as SYDVKM. This CDR3 has 14 residues. Trimming shortened V by 3 bases and J by 4 bases, and 12 bases separated the two germline ends. This chain's CDR3 is CASSFSSVGYGYTF. The CDR3 DNA reads TGTGCCAGCAGTTTTTCGTCTGTAGGCTATGGCTACACCTTC.

The chain uses TRBV28 and TRBJ1-2; D is uncertain. The CDR3 contains 14 residues. Looked up from germline, CDR1 is MDHEN and CDR2 is SYDVKM. With 3 bases removed from V and 4 bases from J, the gap between germline ends came to 12 bases. The CDR3 DNA follows: TGTGCCAGCAGTTTTCGGACGATGCTCTATGGCTACACCTTC. This sequence encodes CASSFRTMLYGYTF.

The chain is built from TRBV4-2 and TRBJ2-6, with D tentatively TRBD2 (7 bases). Between the trimmed V and J ends, which lost 1 base and 0 bases, there was a span of 13 bases. Germline CDR1 is LGHNA and CDR2 is YNFKEQ. The CDR3 has 18 amino acids. The CDR3 DNA is TGTGCCAGCAGCCAAGGGGGGGGCGGTGGCTCTGGGGCCAACGTCCTGACTTTC. Translating it yields CASSQGGGGGSGANVLTF.

The chain links TRBV18 to TRBJ2-4; 9 positions agree with TRBD1. Germline values: CDR1 KGHSH, CDR2 LQKENI. The CDR3 covers 16 residues. V gave up 3 bases and J gave up 6 bases; unmatched junction bases: 9. As DNA, the CDR3 is TGTGCCAGCTCACCCCCGGGACAGGGAGTGAGAAACATTCAGTACTTC. The encoded protein is CASSPPGQGVRNIQYF.

V usage is TRBV11-1 and J usage is TRBJ1-3; no definite D call. V shed 5 bases and J shed 4 bases, with 21 bases lying between them. This CDR3 comprises 17 residues. CDR1 SGHAT and CDR2 FQDESV come from the germline V gene (reference sequence). The CDR3 sequence: CASSVAPSGNLGNTIYF. The DNA of the CDR3 is TGTGCCAGCAGCGTCGCCCCCTCCGGGAACCTAGGAAACACCATATATTTT.

This chain links TRBV28 with TRBJ2-7; D unclear. CDR1 MDHEN and CDR2 SYDVKM come from the germline V gene. The CDR3 extends over 13 amino acids. V lost 5 bases, J lost 1 base, and 9 bases lay in between. The CDR3, as DNA: TGTGCCAGCAGTCTCAGCATGTCCTACGAGCAGTACTTC. Its translation: CASSLSMSYEQYF.

This chain joins TRBV7-2 and TRBJ2-3; 8 nucleotides match TRBD1. The CDR3 loop spans 15 amino acids. J gave up 6 bases and V 2 bases, and 7 bases lay outside the gene matches. Germline loops: CDR1 SGHTA, CDR2 FQGNSA. The CDR3 nucleotides are TGTGCCAGCAGCTTATACGGACAGGGTCTCGATACGCAGTATTTT. Protein product: CASSLYGQGLDTQYF.

The V call is TRBV4-2, the J call TRBJ1-3; a weak D match, TRBD1 (5 bases). The germline V gene has CDR1 LGHNA and CDR2 YNFKEQ. CDR3 length equals 14 residues. V gave up 0 bases and J gave up 7 bases, with 10 bases separating them. The CDR3 reads CASSQDWGGNTIYF. The CDR3 DNA is TGTGCCAGCAGCCAAGATTGGGGGGGGAACACCATATATTTT.

The V gene is TRBV9, the J gene TRBJ1-1; D is ambiguous. V was pared by 4 bases and J by 1 base, with 8 bases between. The CDR3 is 13 residues long. The V gene's germline CDR1 is SGDLS and CDR2 YYNGEE. This chain's CDR3 is CASSNVGNTEAFF. The CDR3 DNA is TGTGCCAGCAGCAACGTAGGGAACACTGAAGCTTTCTTT. Full variable domain (outside the CDR3, taken from reference TRBV9 and TRBJ1-1): DSGVTQTPKHLITATGQRVTLRCSPRSGDLSVYWYQQSLDQGLQFLIQYYNGEERAKGNILERFSAQQFPDLHSELNLSSLELGDSALYFCASSNVGNTEAFFGQGTRLTVV.

The chain joins TRBV11-2 to TRBJ1-3; D is unclear. CDR3 length: 12 amino acids. The germline V gene encodes CDR1 SGHAT and CDR2 FQNNGV. V was clipped by 10 bases and J by 1 base, with 8 bases between them. CDR3 DNA sequence: TGTGCCACCACAACTTCTGGAAACACCATATATTTT. Its translation is CATTTSGNTIYF.